The sample holds one count of the clone carrying this T cell receptor beta chain. This sample stems from a study of blood T cell repertoires in COVID-19. Study details: The study drew acute and convalescent COVID-19 samples from the United States, Italy and Spain. In each case, the material was cDNA or gDNA derived from T cells, B-cell-depleted T cells, or PBMCs.

Original handling: Quantification of nucleated cells was approximated via reference gene primer amplification. Sequencing was performed with immunoSEQ multiplex PCR; in TCRdb, only in-frame clones are kept and a portion is missing. Clonal size and the V and J genes are those of that table, whereas D and trimming came from the DNA. This table has 130,000 to 150,000 clones, around nine tenths appearing once. Deletions cut 6 bases from V and 2 bases from J, with 11 bases between. Germline CDR1 KGHSH, CDR2 LQKENI. The CDR3 totals 14 residues. Sequenced input: peripheral blood. This TCR derives from a human donor in a cohort sampled during active COVID-19. The chain couples TRBV18 to TRBJ1-5; D uncertain. DNA of the CDR3: TGTGCCAGCTCGAACGACGGAGGCAATCAGCCCCAGCATTTT. It codes for CASSNDGGNQPQHF.